Presented here are 17 T cell receptor beta chains from one specimen sequenced in a study of T cell responses to AZD1222 COVID-19 vaccine. Measured with immunoSEQ multiplex PCR; TCRdb has only the in-frame clones, and not every one. The table records roughly 150,000 clones, over 80% of them present only once. Sequencing was performed on peripheral blood, taken on day 0 of AZD1222 vaccination. These receptors were taken from an adult in good health.

The chain recombines TRBV10-2 with TRBJ1-1, with TRBD1 matching 9 bases. V was pared by 5 bases and J by 3 bases, with 1 base of the junction left unmatched. CDR1 WSHSY and CDR2 SAAADI come from the germline V gene. The CDR3 contains 13 residues. CDR3: CASSRQGDTEAFF. CDR3 nucleotide sequence: TGCGCCAGCAGTAGACAGGGGGACACTGAAGCTTTCTTT.

As regards this clone: The sample holds other DNA sequences that translate to the same CDR3. This chain links TRBV19 with TRBJ1-1, with D possibly TRBD1 on 5 matching bases. The germline V gene encodes CDR1 LNHDA and CDR2 SQIVND (reference sequence). Between the trimmed V and J ends, which lost 4 bases and 0 bases, there was a span of 6 bases. This CDR3 has 13 residues. Written as DNA, the CDR3 is TGTGCCAGTAGTACGACAGTGAACACTGAAGCTTTCTTT. Translated: CASSTTVNTEAFF.

This chain connects TRBV25-1 to TRBJ1-4, with a tentative D call TRBD1 (5 bases). The germline V gene encodes CDR1 MGHDK and CDR2 SYGVNS. This CDR3 region has 15 residues. Trimming pared 7 bases from V and 4 bases from J, leaving 16 bases between. The CDR3 is CASMVLGGGNEKLFF. In nucleotides, the CDR3 is TGTGCCAGCATGGTCTTGGGGGGTGGTAATGAAAAACTGTTTTTT.

This clone was seen a handful of times. The rearrangement joins TRBV7-9 to TRBJ2-1; D assignment may be TRBD1 or TRBD2 (5 bases each). With 2 bases removed from V and 4 bases from J, the gap between germline ends came to 9 bases. CDR1 and CDR2 from the germline V gene are SEHNR and FQNEAQ (reference sequence). This CDR3 spans 14 amino acids. The CDR3 reads CASSLQGAYNEQFF. CDR3 coding DNA: TGTGCCAGCAGCTTACAGGGAGCATACAATGAGCAGTTCTTC.

The V and J genes are TRBV5-6 and TRBJ1-6; TRBD1 might be the D (5 bases). The CDR3 extends over 15 amino acids. Germline loops: CDR1 SGHDT, CDR2 YYEEEE. V lost 3 bases and J lost 9, with 16 bases in between. The CDR3 nucleotides read TGTGCCAGCAGCTCAACTCCGGGACTCCGTTCACCCCTCCACTTT. Amino acids: CASSSTPGLRSPLHF.

V gene TRBV19 combines with J gene TRBJ1-2; D call uncertain. The V end was cut by 9 bases, the J end by 0 bases, with 17 bases between. Germline V gives CDR1 LNHDA, CDR2 SQIVND (reference sequence). The CDR3 sequence is 15 residues long. The CDR3 DNA reads TGTGCCAGCAATCCCGGTATGGGAGCTAACTATGGCTACACCTTC. This sequence encodes CASNPGMGANYGYTF.

The chain has TRBV9 and TRBJ1-5; D gene ambiguous. The CDR3 loop spans 13 amino acids. Germline CDR1 reads SGDLS; CDR2 reads YYNGEE. V lost 2 bases, J lost 4 bases, and 7 bases lay in between. This CDR3 is CASSVAGNQPQHF. CDR3 nucleotide sequence: TGTGCCAGCAGCGTGGCTGGGAATCAGCCCCAGCATTTT.

V usage is TRBV7-2 and J usage is TRBJ1-1; unclear D gene. The germline gives CDR1 SGHTA, CDR2 FQGNSA. The V and J ends lost 1 base and 3 bases respectively, with 9 bases between them. This CDR3 contains 14 residues. CDR3 nucleotide sequence: TGTGCCAGCAGCTTAGGCGGATTTGACACTGAAGCTTTCTTT. It translates to CASSLGGFDTEAFF.

This chain links TRBV10-3 with TRBJ2-7; 8 bases agree with TRBD2. Germline values: CDR1 ENHRY, CDR2 SYGVKD. The CDR3 has 14 amino acids. The ends lost 4 bases at V and 5 bases at J; junction bases unmatched: 7. CDR3: CAISGPLRGDEQYF. The CDR3 DNA reads TGTGCCATCAGTGGGCCCTTGCGGGGGGACGAGCAGTACTTC.

This clone was observed a few times. J is TRBJ2-7 and V is TRBV6-5; D possibly uses TRBD1 or TRBD2 (6 bases each). Between the trimmed V and J ends, which lost 0 bases and 1 base, there was a span of 13 bases. The CDR3 length is 16 residues. The germline CDR1 and CDR2 sequences are MNHEY and SVGAGI. The DNA for the CDR3 is TGTGCCAGCAGTTACTCTGGGGGGCCTAGTTCCTACGAGCAGTACTTC. Translated: CASSYSGGPSSYEQYF.

As for this clone: This sample includes further DNA sequences coding for the same CDR3. The chain has TRBV18 and TRBJ1-1; D call uncertain. V was clipped by 4 bases and J by 1 base, with 10 bases between them. The CDR3 spans 14 residues. The V gene's germline CDR1 is KGHSH and CDR2 LQKENI. The CDR3 DNA reads as TGTGCCAGCTCACGAACGGGTGAGAACACTGAAGCTTTCTTT. Its protein is CASSRTGENTEAFF.

This clone has more than one count but fewer than ten. This chain joins TRBV7-6 and TRBJ2-1, with D possibly being TRBD1 (6 bases). The germline V gene has CDR1 SGHVS and CDR2 FNYEAQ. Trimming cost V 5 bases and J 6 bases, with 14 bases left between them. The CDR3 consists of 14 residues. The CDR3 is CASSATQGLNEQFF. For the CDR3, the DNA is TGTGCCAGCAGCGCCACACAGGGCCTCAATGAGCAGTTCTTC.

This chain uses TRBV29-1 with TRBJ2-1; tentative D call: TRBD2 (5 bases). CDR1 SQVTM and CDR2 ANQGSEA come from the germline V gene. Trimming stripped 6 bases from V and 7 bases from J, with 16 bases between. The CDR3 loop spans 13 amino acids. The CDR3 protein is CSVQSGVQNEQFF. In DNA, the CDR3 is TGCAGCGTCCAAAGCGGAGTGCAGAATGAGCAGTTCTTC.

The chain carries TRBV6-5 and TRBJ2-7; no definite D call. CDR1 and CDR2 from the germline V gene are MNHEY and SVGAGI. Trimming removed 6 bases from V and 3 bases from J, with 6 bases in between. The length of the CDR3 is 11 residues. DNA of the CDR3: TGTGCCAGCAGGAAAAACTACGAGCAGTACTTC. It yields the protein CASRKNYEQYF.

This rearrangement joins TRBV9 to TRBJ1-4, with D maybe TRBD1 (5 bases). Per germline, CDR1 SGDLS and CDR2 YYNGEE. CDR3 length equals 18 residues. The germline V and J ends were trimmed by 3 bases and 4 bases, with 22 bases remaining between them. The CDR3 bases are TGTGCCAGCAGCGGGCCCGACCGGGGCAGGGCCTTTAATGAAAAACTGTTTTTT. It encodes CASSGPDRGRAFNEKLFF. The complete variable domain, with remaining parts taken from reference TRBV9 and TRBJ1-4, reads DSGVTQTPKHLITATGQRVTLRCSPRSGDLSVYWYQQSLDQGLQFLIQYYNGEERAKGNILERFSAQQFPDLHSELNLSSLELGDSALYFCASSGPDRGRAFNEKLFFGSGTQLSVL.

V is TRBV7-2 and J is TRBJ2-1; D is unclear. Trimming took 1 base from V and 6 from J, leaving 7 bases between them. Germline lookup yields CDR1 SGHTA and CDR2 FQGNSA. The CDR3 sequence is 13 residues long. This CDR3 is CASSLDFLNEQFF. Here the CDR3 DNA reads TGTGCCAGCAGCTTAGATTTTCTCAATGAGCAGTTCTTC.

This chain joins TRBV6-4 and TRBJ1-4, with a tentative D call TRBD1 (5 bases). This CDR3 is built from 15 residues. The V end lost 3 bases, the J end lost 8 bases, and 16 bases lay between the germline ends. The germline V gene has CDR1 MRHNA and CDR2 SNTAGT. The CDR3 region is CASSEDAGLGEKLFF. CDR3 in DNA: TGTGCCAGCAGTGAGGATGCAGGGCTAGGCGAAAAACTGTTTTTT.